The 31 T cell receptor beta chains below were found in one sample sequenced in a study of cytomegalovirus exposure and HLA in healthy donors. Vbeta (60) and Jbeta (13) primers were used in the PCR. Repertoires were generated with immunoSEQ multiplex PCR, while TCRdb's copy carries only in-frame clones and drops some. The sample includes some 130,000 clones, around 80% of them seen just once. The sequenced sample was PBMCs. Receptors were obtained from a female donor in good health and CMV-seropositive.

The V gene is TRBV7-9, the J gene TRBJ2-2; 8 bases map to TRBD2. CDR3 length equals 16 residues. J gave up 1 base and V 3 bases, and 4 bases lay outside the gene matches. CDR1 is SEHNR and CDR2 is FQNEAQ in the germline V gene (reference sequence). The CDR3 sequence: CASSFPSGGNTGELFF. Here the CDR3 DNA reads TGTGCCAGCAGCTTCCCGAGCGGGGGGAACACCGGGGAGCTGTTTTTT.

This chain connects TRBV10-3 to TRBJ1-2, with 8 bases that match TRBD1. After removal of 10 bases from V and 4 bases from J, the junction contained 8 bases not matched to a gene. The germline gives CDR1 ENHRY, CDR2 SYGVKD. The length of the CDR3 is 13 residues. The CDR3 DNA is TGTGCCACCAACACAGGGGGGAGCTATGGCTACACCTTC. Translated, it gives CATNTGGSYGYTF.

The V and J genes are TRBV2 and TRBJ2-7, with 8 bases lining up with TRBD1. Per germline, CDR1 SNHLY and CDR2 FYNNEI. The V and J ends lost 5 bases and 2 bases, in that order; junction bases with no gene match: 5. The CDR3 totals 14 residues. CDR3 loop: CASSPGTGAYEQYF. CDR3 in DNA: TGTGCCAGCAGTCCCGGGACAGGAGCCTACGAGCAGTACTTC. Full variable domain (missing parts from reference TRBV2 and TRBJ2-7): EPEVTQTPSHQVTQMGQEVILRCVPISNHLYFYWYRQILGQKVEFLVSFYNNEISEKSEIFDDQFSVERPDGSNFTLKIRSTKLEDSAMYFCASSPGTGAYEQYFGPGTRLTVT.

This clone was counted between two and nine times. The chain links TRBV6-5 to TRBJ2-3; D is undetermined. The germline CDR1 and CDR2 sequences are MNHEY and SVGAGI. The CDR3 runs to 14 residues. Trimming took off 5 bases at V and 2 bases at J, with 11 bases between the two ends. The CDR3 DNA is TGTGCCAGCAGTGACGACACCTACACAGATACGCAGTATTTT. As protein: CASSDDTYTDTQYF.

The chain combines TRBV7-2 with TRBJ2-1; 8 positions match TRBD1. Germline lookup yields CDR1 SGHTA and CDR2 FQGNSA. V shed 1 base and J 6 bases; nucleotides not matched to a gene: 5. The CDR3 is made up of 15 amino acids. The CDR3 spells CASSLVVTGGNEQFF. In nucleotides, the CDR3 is TGTGCCAGCAGCTTAGTAGTTACAGGGGGCAATGAGCAGTTCTTC.

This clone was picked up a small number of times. DNA of the CDR3: TGTGCCAGCTCCGCCGGGACTGGGGCCAACGTCCTGACTTTC. This gives the protein CASSAGTGANVLTF. The rearrangement links TRBV18 to TRBJ2-6; possibly TRBD2 for D (5 bases). Germline assignment: CDR1 KGHSH and CDR2 LQKENI. This CDR3 has 14 amino acids. Trimming took 6 bases from V and 2 from J, leaving 8 bases between them.

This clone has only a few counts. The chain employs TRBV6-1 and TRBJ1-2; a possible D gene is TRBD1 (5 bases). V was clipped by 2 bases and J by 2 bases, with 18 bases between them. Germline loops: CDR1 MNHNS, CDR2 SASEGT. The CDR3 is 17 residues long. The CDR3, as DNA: TGTGCCAGCAGTGAATTTCAAGGGGCAGGATCAAACTATGGCTACACCTTC. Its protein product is CASSEFQGAGSNYGYTF.

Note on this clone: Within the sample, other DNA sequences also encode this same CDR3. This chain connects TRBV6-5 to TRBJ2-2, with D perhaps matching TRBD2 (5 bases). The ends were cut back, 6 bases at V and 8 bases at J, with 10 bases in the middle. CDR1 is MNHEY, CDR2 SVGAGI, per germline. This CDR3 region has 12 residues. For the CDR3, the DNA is TGTGCCAGCAGCAGACGAGGGGGGGAGCTGTTTTTT. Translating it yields CASSRRGGELFF.

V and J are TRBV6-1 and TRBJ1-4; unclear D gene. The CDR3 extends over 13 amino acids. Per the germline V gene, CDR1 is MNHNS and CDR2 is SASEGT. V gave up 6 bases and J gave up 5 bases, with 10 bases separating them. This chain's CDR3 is CASRLDLNEKLFF. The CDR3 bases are TGTGCCAGCAGACTAGATCTAAATGAAAAACTGTTTTTT.

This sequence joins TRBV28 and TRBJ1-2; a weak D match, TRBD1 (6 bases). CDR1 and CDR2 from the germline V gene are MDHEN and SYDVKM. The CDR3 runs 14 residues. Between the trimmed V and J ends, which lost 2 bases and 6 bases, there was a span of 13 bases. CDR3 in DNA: TGTGCCAGCAGTTTAACAGGGAGGGGAGATGGCTACACCTTC. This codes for CASSLTGRGDGYTF.

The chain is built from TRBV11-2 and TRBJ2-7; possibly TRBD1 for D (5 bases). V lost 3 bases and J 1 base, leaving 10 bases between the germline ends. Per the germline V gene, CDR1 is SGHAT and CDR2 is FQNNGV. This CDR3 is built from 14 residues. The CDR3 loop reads CASSFIQGSYEQYF. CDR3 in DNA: TGTGCCAGCAGCTTCATTCAGGGATCCTACGAGCAGTACTTC.

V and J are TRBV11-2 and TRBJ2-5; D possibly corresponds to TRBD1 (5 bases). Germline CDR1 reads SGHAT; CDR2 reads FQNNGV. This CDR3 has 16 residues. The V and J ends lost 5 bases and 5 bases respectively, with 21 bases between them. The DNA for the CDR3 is TGTGCCAGCAGCCGCGACTTAATCCCGCCAGGGGAGACCCAGTACTTC. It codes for CASSRDLIPPGETQYF.

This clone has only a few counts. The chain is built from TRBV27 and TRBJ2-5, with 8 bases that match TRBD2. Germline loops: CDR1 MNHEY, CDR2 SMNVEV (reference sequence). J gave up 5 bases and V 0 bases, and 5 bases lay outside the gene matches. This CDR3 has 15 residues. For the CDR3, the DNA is TGTGCCAGCAGTTTATCCCGGACTAGCTTTGAGACCCAGTACTTC. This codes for CASSLSRTSFETQYF.

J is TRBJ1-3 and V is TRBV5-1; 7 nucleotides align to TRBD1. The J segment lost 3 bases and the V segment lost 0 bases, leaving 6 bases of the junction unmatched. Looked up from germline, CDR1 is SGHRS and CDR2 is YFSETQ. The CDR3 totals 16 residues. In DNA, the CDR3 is TGCGCCAGCAGCTTGGCGGGAGGGGGCTATGGAAACACCATATATTTT. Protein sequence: CASSLAGGGYGNTIYF.

For the CDR3, the DNA is TGTGCCAGCAGTCCGATTGGACAGGGGGAACGGGATGGCTACACCTTC. This gives the protein CASSPIGQGERDGYTF. V usage is TRBV6-6 and J usage is TRBJ1-2; TRBD1 matches 10 bases. Germline V gives CDR1 MNHNY, CDR2 SVGAGI (reference sequence). The CDR3 covers 16 residues. Trimming removed 5 bases from V and 6 bases from J; junction bases left unmatched: 12.

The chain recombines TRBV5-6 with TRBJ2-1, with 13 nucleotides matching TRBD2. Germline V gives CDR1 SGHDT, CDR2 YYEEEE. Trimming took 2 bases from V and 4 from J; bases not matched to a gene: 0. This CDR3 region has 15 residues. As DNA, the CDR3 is TGTGCCAGCAGCTTACTAGCGGGGGGGTACAATGAGCAGTTCTTC. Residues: CASSLLAGGYNEQFF.

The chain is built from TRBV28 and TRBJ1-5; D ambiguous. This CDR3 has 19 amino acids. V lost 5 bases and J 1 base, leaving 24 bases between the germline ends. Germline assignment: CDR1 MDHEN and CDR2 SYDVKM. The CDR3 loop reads CASSPRVMVEVRSNQPQHF. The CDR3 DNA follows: TGTGCCAGCAGTCCGAGGGTAATGGTTGAGGTACGGAGCAATCAGCCCCAGCATTTT.

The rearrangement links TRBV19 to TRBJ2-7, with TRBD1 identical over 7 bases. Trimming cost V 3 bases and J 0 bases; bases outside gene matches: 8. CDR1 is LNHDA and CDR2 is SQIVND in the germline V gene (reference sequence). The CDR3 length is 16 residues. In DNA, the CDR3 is TGTGCCAGTAGTATGGCCGCGACAGGGATCTCCTACGAGCAGTACTTC. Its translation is CASSMAATGISYEQYF.

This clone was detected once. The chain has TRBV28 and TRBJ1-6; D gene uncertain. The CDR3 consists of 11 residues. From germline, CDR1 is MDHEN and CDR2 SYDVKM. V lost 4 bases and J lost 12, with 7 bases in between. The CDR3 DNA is TGTGCCAGCAGTTACTCGGGACCCCTCCACTTT. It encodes CASSYSGPLHF.

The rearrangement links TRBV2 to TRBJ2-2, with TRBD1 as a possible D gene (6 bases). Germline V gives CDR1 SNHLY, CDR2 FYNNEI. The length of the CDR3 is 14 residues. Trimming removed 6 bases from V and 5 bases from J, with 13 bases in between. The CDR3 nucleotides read TGTGCCAGCAGAGGACAGTTAGGGACCGGGGAGCTGTTTTTT. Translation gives CASRGQLGTGELFF.

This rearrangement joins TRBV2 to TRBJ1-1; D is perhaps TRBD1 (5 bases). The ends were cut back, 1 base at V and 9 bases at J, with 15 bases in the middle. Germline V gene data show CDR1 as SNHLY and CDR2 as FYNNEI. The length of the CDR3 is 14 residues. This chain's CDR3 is CASSEGRTQEKAFF. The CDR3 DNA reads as TGTGCCAGCAGTGAAGGGCGTACACAGGAGAAAGCTTTCTTT.

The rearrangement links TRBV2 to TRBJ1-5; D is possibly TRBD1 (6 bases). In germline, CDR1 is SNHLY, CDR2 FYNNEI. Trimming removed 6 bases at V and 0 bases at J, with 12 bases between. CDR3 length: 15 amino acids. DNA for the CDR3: TGTGCCAGCAGGGCGGACAGCCCTAGCAATCAGCCCCAGCATTTT. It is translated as CASRADSPSNQPQHF.

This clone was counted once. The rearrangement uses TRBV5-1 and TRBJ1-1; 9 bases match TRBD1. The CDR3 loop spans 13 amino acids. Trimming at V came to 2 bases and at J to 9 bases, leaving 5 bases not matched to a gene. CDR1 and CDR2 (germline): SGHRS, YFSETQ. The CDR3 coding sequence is TGCGCCAGCAGCTTCGGAACAGGGGGCCAAGCTTTCTTT. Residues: CASSFGTGGQAFF.

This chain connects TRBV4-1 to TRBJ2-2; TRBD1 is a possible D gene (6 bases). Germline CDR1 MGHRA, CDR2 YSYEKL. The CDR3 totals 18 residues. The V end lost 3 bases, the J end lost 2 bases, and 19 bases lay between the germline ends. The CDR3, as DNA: TGCGCCAGCAGCCATATTCTGAACCGGGACAAAAACACCGGGGAGCTGTTTTTT. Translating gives CASSHILNRDKNTGELFF.

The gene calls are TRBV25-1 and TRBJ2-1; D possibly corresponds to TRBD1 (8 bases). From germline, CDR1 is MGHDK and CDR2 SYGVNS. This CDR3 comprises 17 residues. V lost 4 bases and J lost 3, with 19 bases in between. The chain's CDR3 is CASSGPTTGGDYNEQFF. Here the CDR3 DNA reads TGTGCCAGCAGTGGACCCACTACAGGGGGGGACTACAATGAGCAGTTCTTC.

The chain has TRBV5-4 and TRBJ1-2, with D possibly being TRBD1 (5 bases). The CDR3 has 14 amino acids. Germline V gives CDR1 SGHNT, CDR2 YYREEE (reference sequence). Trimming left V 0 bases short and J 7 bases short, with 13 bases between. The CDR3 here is CASSLGGGELGYTF. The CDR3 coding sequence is TGTGCCAGCAGCTTGGGGGGCGGAGAACTTGGCTACACCTTC.

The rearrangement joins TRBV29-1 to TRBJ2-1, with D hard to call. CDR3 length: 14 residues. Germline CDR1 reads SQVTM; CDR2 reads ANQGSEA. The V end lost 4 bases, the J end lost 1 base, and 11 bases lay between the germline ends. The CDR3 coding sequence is TGCAGCGTTGGAATGAGGTCTTCCTACAATGAGCAGTTCTTC. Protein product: CSVGMRSSYNEQFF.

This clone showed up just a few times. CDR3 nucleotide sequence: TGTGCCAGCAGCCCGAGTCGACTAGCGGAAGCCTACGAGCAGTACTTC. It specifies CASSPSRLAEAYEQYF. This chain uses TRBV7-2 with TRBJ2-7, with 9 bases fitting TRBD2. Trimming cost V 5 bases and J 2 bases; bases outside gene matches: 10. Per germline, CDR1 SGHTA and CDR2 FQGNSA. The CDR3 loop spans 16 amino acids.

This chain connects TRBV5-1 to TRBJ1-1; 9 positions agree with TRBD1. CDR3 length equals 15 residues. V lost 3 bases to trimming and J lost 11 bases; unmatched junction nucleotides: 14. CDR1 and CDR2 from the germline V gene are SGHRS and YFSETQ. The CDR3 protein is CASSSRTGDPTLAFF. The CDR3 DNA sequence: TGCGCCAGCAGCTCACGGACAGGGGACCCGACTCTGGCTTTCTTT.

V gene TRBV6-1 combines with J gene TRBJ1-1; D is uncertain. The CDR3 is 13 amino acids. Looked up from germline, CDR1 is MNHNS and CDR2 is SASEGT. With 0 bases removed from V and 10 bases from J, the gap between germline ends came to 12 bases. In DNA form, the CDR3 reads TGTGCCAGCAGTGAAGCGCCGAGGTTGGTAGCTTTCTTT. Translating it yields CASSEAPRLVAFF.

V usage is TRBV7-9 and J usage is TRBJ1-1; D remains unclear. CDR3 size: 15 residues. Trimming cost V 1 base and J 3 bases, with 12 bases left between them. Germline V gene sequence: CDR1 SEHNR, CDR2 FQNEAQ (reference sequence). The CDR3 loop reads CASSLDRFSDTEAFF. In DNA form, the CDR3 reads TGTGCCAGCAGCTTAGATCGCTTCTCAGACACTGAAGCTTTCTTT.